This paragraph covers one T cell receptor (beta chain) sequence. What it recognizes is unknown. Using immunoSEQ multiplex PCR, the repertoire was profiled, and TCRdb retains in-frame clones only, with some absent. Among over 250,000 clones listed, around 90% were seen once. Trimming cost V 0 bases and J 5 bases; bases outside gene matches: 7. The CDR3 contains 16 residues. The data originate from a study of cytomegalovirus exposure and HLA in healthy donors. Study summary: The 110 or so validation repertoires used the same platform as the roughly 670 first-cohort repertoires, a later analysis reported. Study conclusions and caveats: Most TCR sequences proved rare, with some public TCRs found in many donors.

The chain couples TRBV5-3 to TRBJ2-7; 11 positions match TRBD1. TRBV5-3 falls under the ORF class, with uncertain function. Material for sequencing was PBMCs. The TCR was taken from a woman aged 25 to 39 in good health and CMV-seropositive. The CDR3 loop is CARSLGRTGGPNEQYF. The DNA of the CDR3 is TGTGCCAGAAGCTTGGGTAGGACAGGGGGCCCAAACGAGCAGTACTTC.